What follows are 7 T cell receptor beta chains derived from one specimen sequenced in a study of blood T cell repertoires in COVID-19. Sequenced by immunoSEQ multiplex PCR; TCRdb stores in-frame clones only, minus some. The sample holds 300,000 or so clones, about 88% seen once. Sequenced input: peripheral blood. Receptors were obtained from a man in his 70s with acute or convalescent COVID-19.

This clone was seen only a few times. The J gene is TRBJ2-7, the V gene TRBV28, with 9 nucleotides matching TRBD2. CDR3 length: 17 residues. V shed 3 bases and J 3 bases; nucleotides not matched to a gene: 12. The germline V gene encodes CDR1 MDHEN and CDR2 SYDVKM. Here the CDR3 DNA reads TGTGCCAGCAGTTTTGGTGCGGGAGGGTCCTACAACTACGAGCAGTACTTC. This translates into CASSFGAGGSYNYEQYF.

The J gene is TRBJ1-2, the V gene TRBV18, with D hard to call. The ends were cut back, 3 bases at V and 4 bases at J, with 12 bases in the middle. The CDR3 totals 14 residues. Germline CDR1 reads KGHSH; CDR2 reads LQKENI. CDR3 nucleotides: TGTGCCAGCTCACCGGCGGGTTCGTTCTATGGCTACACCTTC. Translating gives CASSPAGSFYGYTF.

The V gene is TRBV19, the J gene TRBJ2-7; 9 bases agree with TRBD1. The CDR3 runs 13 residues. In germline, CDR1 is LNHDA, CDR2 SQIVND (reference sequence). J lost 0 bases, V lost 10 bases, and 4 bases had no gene match. CDR3 amino acids: CATRDRDSYEQYF. The CDR3, as DNA: TGTGCCACGAGGGACAGGGACTCCTACGAGCAGTACTTC.

The V gene is TRBV4-3, the J gene TRBJ2-3; 8 nucleotides align to TRBD2. The junction had 6 bases not matched to a gene; V was cut back by 2 bases and J by 8 bases. Germline V gene lookup returns CDR1 LGHNA and CDR2 YSLEER. This CDR3 region has 14 residues. In nucleotides, the CDR3 is TGCGCCAGCAGCCAACGCCCGGGACTAGTTACGCAGTATTTT. It specifies CASSQRPGLVTQYF.

The rearrangement joins TRBV6-5 to TRBJ1-5, with 10 bases aligning to TRBD1. J gave up 7 bases and V 5 bases, and 8 bases lay outside the gene matches. The V gene's germline CDR1 is MNHEY and CDR2 SVGAGI. The CDR3 loop spans 15 amino acids. The CDR3 nucleotides read TGTGCCAGCAGTCCGACAGGGGGCGCCGGGCAGCCCCAGCATTTT. It translates to CASSPTGGAGQPQHF.

The chain couples TRBV19 to TRBJ1-2; a possible D gene is TRBD1 (6 bases). Germline-derived CDR1 and CDR2 are LNHDA and SQIVND (reference sequence). V lost 7 bases, J lost 0 bases, and 18 bases lay in between. The CDR3 is 16 residues long. This CDR3 reads CASTPPGAASNYGYTF. The CDR3, as DNA: TGTGCCAGTACCCCCCCAGGGGCTGCTTCTAACTATGGCTACACCTTC.

This clone was seen repeatedly, ten times or more. The CDR3 sequence: CASSQVWATDSPLHF. In DNA, the CDR3 is TGTGCCAGCAGCCAGGTTTGGGCAACAGATTCACCCCTCCACTTT. The chain uses TRBV3-1 (or the pseudogene TRBV3-2) and TRBJ1-6; D is unclear. This CDR3 spans 15 amino acids. Germline CDR1 and CDR2: LGHDT and YNNKEL (reference sequence). Trimming stripped 3 bases from V and 8 bases from J, with 14 bases between.